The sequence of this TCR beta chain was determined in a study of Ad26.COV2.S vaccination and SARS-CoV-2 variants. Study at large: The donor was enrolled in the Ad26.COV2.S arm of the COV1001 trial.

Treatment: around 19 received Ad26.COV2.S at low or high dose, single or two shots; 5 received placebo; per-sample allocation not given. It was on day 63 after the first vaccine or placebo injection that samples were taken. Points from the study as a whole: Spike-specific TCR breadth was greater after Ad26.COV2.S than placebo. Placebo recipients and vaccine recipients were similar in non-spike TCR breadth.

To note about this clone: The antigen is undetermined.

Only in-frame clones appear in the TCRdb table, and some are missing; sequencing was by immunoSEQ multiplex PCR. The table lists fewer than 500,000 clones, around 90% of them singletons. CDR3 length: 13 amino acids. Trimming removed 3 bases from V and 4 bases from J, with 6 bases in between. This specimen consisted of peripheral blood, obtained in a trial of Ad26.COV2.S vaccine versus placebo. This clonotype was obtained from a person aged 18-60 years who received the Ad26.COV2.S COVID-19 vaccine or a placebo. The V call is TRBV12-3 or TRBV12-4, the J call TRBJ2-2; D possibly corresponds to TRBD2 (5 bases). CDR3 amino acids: CASSFEGTGELFF. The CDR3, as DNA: TGTGCCAGCAGTTTCGAGGGCACCGGGGAGCTGTTTTTT.